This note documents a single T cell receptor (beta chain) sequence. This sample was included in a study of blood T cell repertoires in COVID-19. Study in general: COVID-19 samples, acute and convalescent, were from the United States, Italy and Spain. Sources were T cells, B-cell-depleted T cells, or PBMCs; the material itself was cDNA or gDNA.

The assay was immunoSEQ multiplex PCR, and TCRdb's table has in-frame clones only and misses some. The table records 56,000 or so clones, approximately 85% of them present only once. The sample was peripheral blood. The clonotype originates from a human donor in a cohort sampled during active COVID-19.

The CDR3 spells CASSLLTGGPGTDTQYF. For the CDR3, the DNA is TGTGCCAGCAGTTTGTTAACGGGAGGGCCGGGCACAGATACGCAGTATTTT. The rearrangement uses TRBV5-4 and TRBJ2-3, with 8 bases matching TRBD2. This CDR3 spans 17 amino acids. Germline V gene data show CDR1 as SGHNT and CDR2 as YYREEE (reference sequence). V dropped 5 bases and J dropped 1; count of bases not matched to a gene: 12.